These T cell receptor beta chains were read from a single sample in a study of blood T cell repertoires in COVID-19. Sequenced by immunoSEQ multiplex PCR; TCRdb stores in-frame clones only, minus some. The data hold about 430,000 clones, with more than 80% observed a single time. Sequenced sample: PBMCs or T cells enriched from blood (not recorded which). These receptors all stem from a young man who had recovered from COVID-19. The CDR3 runs from the conserved cysteine through the conserved F or W. The D gene is left open where the match is weak. Clone size is not always given. Where it is, it says once, few, many or a class for expanded clones.

clone_size,d_call,v_call,j_call,cdr3_aa,cdr3_nt
.,TRBD2,TRBV5-4,TRBJ2-1,CASSGLPSGRSSYNEQFF,TGTGCCAGCAGCGGACTGCCTAGCGGTCGCAGCTCCTACAATGAGCAGTTCTTC
.,.,TRBV5-6,TRBJ1-3,CASSLQGQASGNTIYF,TGTGCCAGCAGCCTCCAGGGACAAGCCTCTGGAAACACCATATATTTT
.,TRBD1,TRBV2,TRBJ2-2,CASSVRGFDTGELFF,TGTGCCAGCAGTGTCAGGGGGTTTGACACCGGGGAGCTGTTTTTT
.,TRBD1,TRBV25-1,TRBJ1-1,CASSRTGNTEAFF,TGTGCCAGCAGCCGGACAGGGAATACTGAAGCTTTCTTT
.,TRBD1,TRBV12-3/TRBV12-4,TRBJ1-1,CASSIQGDLEAFF,TGTGCCAGCAGCATTCAGGGGGACTTAGAAGCTTTCTTT
.,.,TRBV2,TRBJ1-2,CASSSGLEGYTF,TGTGCCAGCTCTTCGGGACTCGAGGGCTACACCTTC
.,.,TRBV2,TRBJ1-5,CASGGDGNQPQHF,TGTGCCAGCGGAGGGGACGGCAATCAGCCCCAGCATTTT
.,.,TRBV7-9,TRBJ2-5,CASSSSTGQETQYF,TGTGCCAGCAGCTCCTCTACAGGGCAAGAGACCCAGTACTTC
.,.,TRBV28,TRBJ1-3,CASSGAEGNTIYF,TGTGCCAGCAGTGGGGCAGAAGGAAACACCATATATTTT
.,TRBD2,TRBV10-3,TRBJ2-2,CAISGGSGSLAGELFF,TGTGCCATCAGTGGAGGTAGCGGGAGTCTCGCCGGGGAGCTGTTTTTT
.,TRBD1,TRBV30,TRBJ1-5,CACRDRDQPQHF,TGTGCCTGCCGGGACAGAGATCAGCCCCAGCATTTT
.,.,TRBV18,TRBJ1-3,CASSPVQGENTIYF,TGTGCCAGCTCACCAGTGCAGGGCGAAAACACCATATATTTT
.,.,TRBV5-1,TRBJ1-5,CASSLGQPNQPQHF,TGCGCCAGCAGCTTGGGGCAACCCAATCAGCCCCAGCATTTT
.,TRBD2,TRBV5-1,TRBJ2-7,CASSNSGSLVAYEQYF,TGCGCCAGCAGCAATAGCGGGAGTCTGGTAGCCTACGAGCAGTACTTC
.,TRBD1,TRBV10-1,TRBJ2-7,CASSMGQGVFSEQYF,TGCGCCAGCAGTATGGGACAGGGGGTTTTCAGCGAGCAGTACTTC
.,TRBD2,TRBV7-3,TRBJ2-7,CASSPGLAETSEQYF,TGTGCCAGCAGTCCAGGACTAGCGGAGACTTCCGAGCAGTACTTC
.,.,TRBV28,TRBJ2-7,CASSLAGYEQYF,TGTGCCAGCAGTTTGGCGGGCTACGAGCAGTACTTC
.,.,TRBV5-5,TRBJ1-1,CASTLRGSVSGGRNTEAFF,TGTGCCAGCACCTTACGTGGGTCAGTCAGCGGGGGGAGGAACACTGAAGCTTTCTTT
.,.,TRBV3-1/TRBV3-2,TRBJ1-3,CASSQVLPSGNTIYF,TGTGCCAGCAGCCAAGTTCTTCCCTCTGGAAACACCATATATTTT
.,TRBD1,TRBV3-1/TRBV3-2,TRBJ2-2,CASSPTGAVTGELFF,TGTGCCAGCAGCCCGACAGGGGCGGTCACCGGGGAGCTGTTTTTT
.,TRBD1,TRBV6-4,TRBJ2-3,CASSDSGTADTQYF,TGTGCCAGCAGTGACTCTGGGACAGCAGATACGCAGTATTTT
.,.,TRBV2,TRBJ1-1,CASSGGGAFF,TGTGCCAGCAGTGGAGGGGGAGCTTTCTTT
.,.,TRBV29-1,TRBJ2-5,CSPRETQYF,TGCAGCCCCCGGGAGACCCAGTACTTC
.,.,TRBV19,TRBJ2-2,CASLSNTGELFF,TGTGCCAGCCTATCGAACACCGGGGAGCTGTTTTTT
.,.,TRBV7-2,TRBJ2-5,CASSLAGGRETQYF,TGTGCCAGCAGCTTAGCGGGAGGAAGAGAGACCCAGTACTTC
once,.,TRBV29-1,TRBJ2-1,CSAPLRSSYNEQFF,TGCAGCGCTCCTTTAAGGAGCTCCTACAATGAGCAGTTCTTC
.,.,TRBV10-1,TRBJ1-1,CASSERVGVSTEAFF,TGCGCCAGCAGTGAGAGGGTGGGAGTGAGCACTGAAGCTTTCTTT
.,.,TRBV7-9,TRBJ1-4,CASSPGGFGSEKLFF,TGTGCCAGCAGCCCGGGGGGGTTTGGATCTGAAAAACTGTTTTTT
few,.,TRBV18,TRBJ2-2,CASSPNQENTGELFF,TGTGCCAGCTCACCTAACCAGGAGAACACCGGGGAGCTGTTTTTT
.,.,TRBV27,TRBJ2-1,CASSPGVVYEQFF,TGTGCCAGCAGCCCTGGAGTCGTCTATGAGCAGTTCTTC
.,TRBD1,TRBV12-5,TRBJ1-2,CASGTATGFGYTF,TGTGCTAGTGGTACCGCGACAGGGTTTGGCTACACCTTC
.,.,TRBV20-1,TRBJ2-1,CSASKSDNEQFF,TGCAGTGCTAGTAAATCGGACAATGAGCAGTTCTTC
.,TRBD1,TRBV2,TRBJ1-2,CASSPQGAGYTF,TGTGCCAGCAGTCCTCAGGGGGCTGGCTACACCTTC
.,.,TRBV5-1,TRBJ2-3,CASSSTGASTDTQYF,TGCGCCAGCAGCTCAACGGGAGCTAGCACAGATACGCAGTATTTT
.,TRBD1,TRBV3-1/TRBV3-2,TRBJ2-7,CASSQGQGADEQYF,TGTGCCAGCAGCCAAGGGCAGGGGGCCGACGAGCAGTACTTC
.,.,TRBV5-4,TRBJ2-3,CASSWGAGTTDTQYF,TGTGCCAGCAGCTGGGGAGCAGGAACCACAGATACGCAGTATTTT
.,.,TRBV6-4,TRBJ2-7,CASSPGQGSYEQYF,TGTGCCAGCAGTCCAGGGCAGGGGTCGTACGAGCAGTACTTC
.,TRBD1,TRBV19,TRBJ1-6,CASTIGTGYNSPLHF,TGTGCCAGTACGATCGGGACAGGCTATAATTCACCCCTCCACTTT
.,.,TRBV5-4,TRBJ2-7,CASSFWSSYEQYF,TGTGCCAGCAGCTTCTGGAGTAGCTACGAGCAGTACTTC
.,TRBD1,TRBV15,TRBJ1-5,CATSSTADRVGNQPQHF,TGTGCCACCAGCAGTACAGCGGACAGGGTTGGAAATCAGCCCCAGCATTTT
.,.,TRBV30,TRBJ1-2,CAWSVQGDSGYTF,TGTGCCTGGAGTGTACAAGGGGATTCTGGCTACACCTTC
.,.,TRBV12-3/TRBV12-4,TRBJ1-2,CASSRGERGYTF,TGTGCCAGCAGCCGCGGGGAGCGGGGCTACACCTTC
once,TRBD2,TRBV28,TRBJ2-1,CASSPIFTAGGLNEQFF,TGTGCCAGCAGCCCCATTTTTACAGCGGGAGGACTTAATGAGCAGTTCTTC
.,TRBD2,TRBV25-1,TRBJ2-7,CASSPTGLAGGGQYF,TGTGCCAGCAGTCCCACGGGACTAGCGGGAGGGGGGCAGTACTTC
.,.,TRBV3-1/TRBV3-2,TRBJ1-2,CASSQAKEGLRGYTF,TGTGCCAGCAGCCAAGCCAAAGAGGGTCTTCGAGGCTACACCTTC
.,.,TRBV5-5,TRBJ1-5,CASSPRNNRVEGNQPQHF,TGTGCCAGCAGCCCGCGCAACAATAGGGTCGAGGGTAATCAGCCCCAGCATTTT
.,TRBD2,TRBV4-1,TRBJ2-5,CASSQSLAGVVTQYF,TGCGCCAGCAGCCAAAGCTTAGCGGGAGTAGTGACCCAGTACTTC
.,.,TRBV10-1,TRBJ2-2,CASAGSAGVGELFF,TGCGCCAGCGCCGGATCAGCAGGGGTCGGGGAGCTGTTTTTT
.,TRBD1,TRBV7-6,TRBJ1-3,CASSLGRQGRSGNTIYF,TGTGCCAGCAGCTTAGGGAGACAGGGGCGCTCTGGAAACACCATATATTTT
.,.,TRBV28,TRBJ1-1,CASIRETEAFF,TGTGCCAGCATCCGGGAGACTGAAGCTTTCTTT
.,TRBD1,TRBV19,TRBJ1-2,CASSQTGGAGNGYTF,TGTGCCAGTAGCCAAACAGGGGGCGCAGGGAATGGCTACACCTTC
.,TRBD2,TRBV5-1,TRBJ2-7,CASSLVLAGGPIYEQYF,TGCGCCAGCAGCTTGGTACTAGCGGGAGGGCCTATATACGAGCAGTACTTC
once,.,TRBV29-1,TRBJ1-2,CSVQEDGYTF,TGCAGCGTCCAGGAGGATGGCTACACCTTC